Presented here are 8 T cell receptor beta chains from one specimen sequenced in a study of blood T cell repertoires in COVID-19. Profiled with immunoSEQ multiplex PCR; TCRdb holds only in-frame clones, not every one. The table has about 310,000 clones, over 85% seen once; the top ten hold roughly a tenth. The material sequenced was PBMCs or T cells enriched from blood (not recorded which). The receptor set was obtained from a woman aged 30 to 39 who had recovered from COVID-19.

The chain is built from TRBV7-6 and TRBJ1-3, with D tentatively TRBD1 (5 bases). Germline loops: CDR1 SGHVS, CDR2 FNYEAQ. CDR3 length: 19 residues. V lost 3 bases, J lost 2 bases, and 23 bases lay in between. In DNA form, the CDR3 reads TGTGCCAGCAGCTTTAAAGGCGTTTTGCGACAGAGCCCTGGAAACACCATATATTTT. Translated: CASSFKGVLRQSPGNTIYF.

The CDR3 DNA reads as TGTGCCAGCAGCCAAGTCGGGTTACGGGGAGGGGGCACCGGGGAGCTGTTTTTT. Amino acids: CASSQVGLRGGGTGELFF. The rearrangement joins TRBV3-1 (or the pseudogene TRBV3-2) to TRBJ2-2; D is possibly TRBD2 (7 bases). Germline CDR1 LGHDT, CDR2 YNNKEL (reference sequence). Trimming left V 1 base short and J 4 bases short, with 19 bases between. The CDR3 extends over 18 amino acids.

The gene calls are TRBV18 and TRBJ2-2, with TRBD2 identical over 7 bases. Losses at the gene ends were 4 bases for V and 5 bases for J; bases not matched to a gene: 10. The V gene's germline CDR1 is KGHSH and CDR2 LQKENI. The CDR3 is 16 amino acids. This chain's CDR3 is CASSLPASGGTGELFF. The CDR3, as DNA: TGTGCCAGCTCACTTCCCGCTAGCGGAGGAACCGGGGAGCTGTTTTTT.

CDR3 bases: TGCAGCGTACAAGGGGGCTTCGGTGAAAAACTGTTTTTT. Protein product: CSVQGGFGEKLFF. The chain carries TRBV29-1 and TRBJ1-4; 7 nucleotides align to TRBD1. Germline V gene lookup returns CDR1 SQVTM and CDR2 ANQGSEA. Germline trimming cut 6 bases from V and 7 bases from J; bases unmatched to any gene: 8. This CDR3 is built from 13 residues.

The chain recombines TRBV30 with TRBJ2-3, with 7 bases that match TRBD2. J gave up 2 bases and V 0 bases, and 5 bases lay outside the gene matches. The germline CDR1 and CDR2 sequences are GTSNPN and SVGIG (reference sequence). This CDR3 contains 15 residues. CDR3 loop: CAWSVRLADTDTQYF. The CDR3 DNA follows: TGTGCCTGGAGTGTACGACTAGCAGACACAGATACGCAGTATTTT.

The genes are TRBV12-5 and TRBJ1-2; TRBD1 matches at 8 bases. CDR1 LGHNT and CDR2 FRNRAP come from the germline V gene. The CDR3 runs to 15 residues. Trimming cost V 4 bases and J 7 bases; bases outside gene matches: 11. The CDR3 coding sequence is TGTGCTAGTGGTTCTCCGGGACAGGCTGGGGGTGGCTACACCTTC. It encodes CASGSPGQAGGGYTF.

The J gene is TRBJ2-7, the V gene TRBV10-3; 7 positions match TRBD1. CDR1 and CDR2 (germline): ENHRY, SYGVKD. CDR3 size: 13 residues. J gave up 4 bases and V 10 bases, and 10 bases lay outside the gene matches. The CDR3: CATSGTVRYEQYF. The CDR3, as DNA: TGTGCCACCTCCGGGACAGTCCGTTACGAGCAGTACTTC.

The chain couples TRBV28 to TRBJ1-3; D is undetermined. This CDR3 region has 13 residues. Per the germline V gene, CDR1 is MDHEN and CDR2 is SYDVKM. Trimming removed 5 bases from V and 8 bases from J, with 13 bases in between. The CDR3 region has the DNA TGTGCCAGCAGTCCCCCTAGTTTATACACCATATATTTT. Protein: CASSPPSLYTIYF.